This T cell receptor beta chain was identified in a study of T cell repertoires in cytomegalovirus infection. Study as a whole: HLA-C-restricted CMV epitopes, recently identified, and well-studied HLA-B-restricted ones were used by the study. An indication of both CMV infection and matching HLA type came from public TCR beta signatures.

TCRdb called the reads again in MiXCR, with one record for every CDR3 protein. This table has approximately 910,000 distinct CDR3 sequences, roughly 31% appearing once. CDR1 is LNHDA and CDR2 is SQIVND in the germline V gene (reference sequence). J was trimmed by 0 bases and V by 5 bases; bases with no gene match: 6. The length of the CDR3 is 15 residues. This clonotype was seen once. Its antigen is unknown. The rearrangement joins TRBV19 to TRBJ1-1; 7 nucleotides align to TRBD1. The material sequenced was cultured CD8+ T cells from PBMCs, taken from culture after CMV antigen stimulation. This TCR derives from a human donor in good health (CMV status not recorded). Some clones in this sample may be carry-over from other donors' samples. CDR3: CASSWDSFMNTEAFF. The DNA for the CDR3 is TGTGCCAGTAGTTGGGACAGTTTCATGAACACTGAAGCTTTCTTT.